These 32 T cell receptor beta chains came from one sample sequenced in a study of OX40 agonist ivuxolimab in advanced cancers. The assay was immunoSEQ multiplex PCR, and TCRdb's table has in-frame clones only and misses some. The sample records some 70,000 clones, roughly 85% being singletons. Sample: CD4+ or CD8+ T cells sorted from blood, taken in a trial of the OX40 agonist ivuxolimab. The receptors were sampled from an adult with an advanced solid tumor such as melanoma, head and neck, liver or kidney cancer.

The chain combines TRBV4-3 with TRBJ1-3; D is unresolved. Germline values: CDR1 LGHNA, CDR2 YSLEER. The CDR3 runs to 19 residues. Trimming took 1 base from V and 4 from J, leaving 23 bases between them. In nucleotides, the CDR3 is TGCGCCAGCAGCCAAGGGGTAGTTTCGGATATTGGAGGAGGAAACACCATATATTTT. As protein: CASSQGVVSDIGGGNTIYF.

This chain connects TRBV7-9 to TRBJ2-1, with 10 bases aligning to TRBD2. The CDR3 covers 16 residues. CDR1 and CDR2 (germline): SEHNR, FQNEAQ (reference sequence). V lost 1 base to trimming and J lost 6 bases; unmatched junction nucleotides: 6. CDR3 in amino acids: CASSLGSGRASNEQFF. The CDR3 coding sequence is TGTGCCAGCAGCTTAGGGAGCGGGAGGGCCTCCAATGAGCAGTTCTTC.

J is TRBJ2-3 and V is TRBV18; 8 nucleotides align to TRBD2. Germline lookup yields CDR1 KGHSH and CDR2 LQKENI. Trimming cost V 7 bases and J 1 base; bases outside gene matches: 10. CDR3 length: 16 residues. The DNA of the CDR3 is TGTGCCAGCTGTACCCAAAGCGGGAGCGGCACAGATACGCAGTATTTT. Translation gives CASCTQSGSGTDTQYF.

The V gene is TRBV30, the J gene TRBJ1-3; D unresolved. The CDR3 runs to 13 residues. Germline loops: CDR1 GTSNPN, CDR2 SVGIG (reference sequence). V gave up 8 bases and J gave up 2 bases, with 13 bases separating them. The CDR3 sequence is CAQGGVAGNTIYF. The CDR3 bases are TGTGCCCAAGGTGGGGTTGCTGGAAACACCATATATTTT.

This clone came up once. The chain joins TRBV9 to TRBJ2-5; 9 bases are a match to TRBD2. The CDR3 covers 16 residues. Germline loops: CDR1 SGDLS, CDR2 YYNGEE. J lost 4 bases, V lost 0 bases, and 7 bases had no gene match. The chain's CDR3 is CASSVGLAGFLETQYF. CDR3 nucleotide sequence: TGTGCCAGCAGCGTAGGCCTAGCGGGGTTCTTAGAGACCCAGTACTTC.

The J gene is TRBJ2-1, the V gene TRBV14; D may match TRBD1 or TRBD2 (6 bases each). Germline CDR1 and CDR2: SGHDN and FVKESK. V dropped 3 bases and J dropped 9 bases, with 12 bases sitting between them. CDR3 length: 13 residues. CDR3: CASSQTRGVEQFF. The CDR3 DNA reads TGTGCCAGCAGCCAGACGAGGGGGGTTGAGCAGTTCTTC.

This chain connects TRBV10-3 to TRBJ1-2, with TRBD1 matching over 8 bases. The CDR3 length is 14 residues. Germline CDR1 is ENHRY and CDR2 is SYGVKD. V shed 8 bases and J 5 bases; nucleotides not matched to a gene: 10. CDR3 coding DNA: TGTGCCATCTCGCCAGGGGGCGTTAGGTATGGCTACACCTTC. Translated, it gives CAISPGGVRYGYTF.

In nucleotides, the CDR3 is TGTGCCAGCAGCCCGAGGACACTTTCCTCTGGAAACACCATATATTTT. This codes for CASSPRTLSSGNTIYF. The chain carries TRBV7-9 and TRBJ1-3, with D perhaps matching TRBD1 (5 bases). This CDR3 region has 16 residues. Germline CDR1 SEHNR, CDR2 FQNEAQ (reference sequence). The V gene lost 5 bases and the J gene lost 0 bases, with 14 bases spanning the gap.

This clone occurred once. The chain employs TRBV2 and TRBJ2-6; D call uncertain. V lost 10 bases and J 0 bases, leaving 7 bases between the germline ends. The CDR3 length is 13 residues. CDR1 and CDR2 (germline): SNHLY, FYNNEI. The CDR3 loop reads CATQYSGANVLTF. In DNA, the CDR3 is TGTGCCACTCAGTACTCTGGGGCCAACGTCCTGACTTTC.

This chain joins TRBV19 and TRBJ1-5; a weak D match, TRBD1 (5 bases). Germline V gene data show CDR1 as LNHDA and CDR2 as SQIVND (reference sequence). Trimming removed 3 bases at V and 4 bases at J, with 13 bases between. The CDR3 runs 15 residues. The CDR3: CASSMWQGVNQPQHF. The CDR3 nucleotides are TGTGCCAGTAGTATGTGGCAGGGTGTGAATCAGCCCCAGCATTTT.

The rearrangement links TRBV10-1 to TRBJ2-2; D remains ambiguous. Germline V gene lookup returns CDR1 WNHNN and CDR2 SYGVQD (reference sequence). Trimming cost V 4 bases and J 2 bases, with 8 bases left between them. The CDR3 is 14 residues long. CDR3 nucleotides: TGCGCCAGCAGTGGACTCTCAAACACCGGGGAGCTGTTTTTT. The encoded protein is CASSGLSNTGELFF.

This clone was picked up a small number of times. The chain carries TRBV4-3 and TRBJ2-7, with D perhaps TRBD1 (6 bases). The CDR3 contains 13 residues. Germline V gene sequence: CDR1 LGHNA, CDR2 YSLEER. The ends were cut back, 4 bases at V and 6 bases at J, with 13 bases in the middle. CDR3 loop: CASSLNTGLEQYF. CDR3 DNA: TGCGCCAGCAGCCTTAATACAGGGCTCGAGCAGTACTTC.

The rearrangement uses TRBV6-1 and TRBJ2-1; D ambiguous. CDR3 length equals 13 residues. Trimming took off 4 bases at V and 8 bases at J, with 12 bases between the two ends. Germline V gene sequence: CDR1 MNHNS, CDR2 SASEGT. This CDR3 is CASSVEFVDEQFF. The CDR3 nucleotides read TGTGCCAGCAGTGTGGAGTTTGTCGATGAGCAGTTCTTC.

This clone was found a few times. Germline and junction disagree at one end, which may indicate a read error. This sequence joins TRBV7-9 and TRBJ2-1; 8 bases align to TRBD2. This CDR3 has 14 residues. Germline values: CDR1 SEHNR, CDR2 FQNEAQ (reference sequence). The CDR3 DNA follows: TGTGCCAGCAGCTCCTGGATAGAAAGCGGGAGCCTACTCTTC. Its protein is CASSSWIESGSLLF. The full variable domain, with the rest looked up from reference TRBV7-9 and TRBJ2-1, is DTGVSQNPRHKITKRGQNVTFRCDPISEHNRLYWYRQTLGQGPEFLTYFQNEAQLEKSRLLSDRFSAERPKGSFSTLEIQRTEQGDSAMYLCASSSWIESGSLLFGPGTRLTVL.

V is TRBV2 and J is TRBJ2-2; D is perhaps TRBD1 (5 bases). Germline loops: CDR1 SNHLY, CDR2 FYNNEI. Trimming cost V 7 bases and J 4 bases, with 10 bases left between them. The CDR3 is 13 residues long. The CDR3 region is CASTGRGTGELFF. In DNA, the CDR3 is TGTGCCAGCACAGGAAGGGGCACCGGGGAGCTGTTTTTT.

The rearrangement links TRBV5-4 to TRBJ1-5, with D perhaps matching TRBD1 (6 bases). Germline V CDR1 and CDR2: SGHNT, YYREEE (reference sequence). Trimming left V 4 bases short and J 4 bases short, with 15 bases between. This CDR3 is 15 amino acids long. This CDR3 is CASSRGPDSNQPQHF. CDR3 bases: TGTGCCAGCAGCCGGGGGCCGGACAGTAATCAGCCCCAGCATTTT.

This clone has a single count. The gene calls are TRBV19 and TRBJ2-1; 10 bases are shared with TRBD2. This CDR3 has 15 amino acids. The germline V gene encodes CDR1 LNHDA and CDR2 SQIVND (reference sequence). With 0 bases clipped from V and 8 bases from J, the junction kept 4 bases outside the gene matches. CDR3 nucleotides: TGTGCCAGTAGTATAGACCTAGCGGGGGTAGATGAGCAGTTCTTC. This encodes CASSIDLAGVDEQFF.

The chain uses TRBV6-6 and TRBJ1-5; TRBD1 might be the D (6 bases). From germline, CDR1 is MNHNY and CDR2 SVGAGI (reference sequence). The ends were cut back, 6 bases at V and 11 bases at J, with 20 bases in the middle. The CDR3 is made up of 14 amino acids. The DNA of the CDR3 is TGTGCCAGCAGCACCGGACAGAACTATTGGGCCCAGCATTTT. This translates into CASSTGQNYWAQHF.

The genes are TRBV4-3 and TRBJ1-2; tentative D call: TRBD1 (5 bases). There are 16 residues in the CDR3. The V gene lost 0 bases and the J gene lost 3 bases, with 14 bases spanning the gap. The germline gives CDR1 LGHNA, CDR2 YSLEER. CDR3 loop: CASSQDQVRGDYGYTF. In DNA, the CDR3 is TGCGCCAGCAGCCAAGACCAGGTCCGGGGCGACTATGGCTACACCTTC.

This rearrangement joins TRBV7-9 to TRBJ2-3; possibly TRBD2 for D (6 bases). This CDR3 region has 14 residues. V was pared by 2 bases and J by 2 bases, with 8 bases between. Germline V gene lookup returns CDR1 SEHNR and CDR2 FQNEAQ (reference sequence). The CDR3 region is CASSLWTNTDTQYF. CDR3 DNA sequence: TGTGCCAGCAGCTTATGGACTAACACAGATACGCAGTATTTT.

The chain is built from TRBV6-5 and TRBJ2-1; D is possibly TRBD1 (5 bases). This CDR3 spans 15 amino acids. Germline assignment: CDR1 MNHEY and CDR2 SVGAGI. V was clipped by 5 bases and J by 6 bases, with 17 bases between them. The CDR3 DNA sequence: TGTGCCAGCAGTCCCGACAGTCTTCTGCCCAATGAGCAGTTCTTC. It codes for CASSPDSLLPNEQFF.

V gene TRBV7-2 combines with J gene TRBJ2-3, with D possibly matching TRBD1 (6 bases). Trimming left V 5 bases short and J 3 bases short, with 12 bases between. Germline V CDR1 and CDR2: SGHTA, FQGNSA. The CDR3 totals 14 residues. Here the CDR3 DNA reads TGTGCCAGCAGCGCTCAGGGGTGGACAGATACGCAGTATTTT. This sequence encodes CASSAQGWTDTQYF.

The rearrangement uses TRBV19 and TRBJ1-2; 9 nucleotides agree with TRBD1. Germline assignment: CDR1 LNHDA and CDR2 SQIVND (reference sequence). This CDR3 has 13 residues. V lost 10 bases to trimming and J lost 7 bases; unmatched junction nucleotides: 10. CDR3: CATQDRGNSGYTF. The CDR3 DNA sequence: TGTGCCACCCAAGACAGGGGGAATTCTGGCTACACCTTC.

The V gene is TRBV19, the J gene TRBJ1-5; 10 bases are shared with TRBD1. The germline V gene encodes CDR1 LNHDA and CDR2 SQIVND (reference sequence). J gave up 5 bases and V 5 bases, and 6 bases lay outside the gene matches. This CDR3 contains 15 residues. CDR3 protein: CASSPGTGVDQPQHF. CDR3 DNA sequence: TGTGCCAGTAGTCCCGGGACAGGGGTCGATCAGCCCCAGCATTTT.

The chain has TRBV10-1 and TRBJ2-2, with a possible D match to TRBD1 (6 bases). The CDR3 runs 14 residues. V dropped 6 bases and J dropped 3 bases, with 11 bases sitting between them. The germline V gene has CDR1 WNHNN and CDR2 SYGVQD (reference sequence). The CDR3, as DNA: TGCGCCAGCAGGGAGGCAGGGGACACCGGGGAGCTGTTTTTT. This gives the protein CASREAGDTGELFF.

This sequence joins TRBV30 and TRBJ1-5; D is undetermined. The CDR3 runs 18 residues. Trimming pared 0 bases from V and 2 bases from J, leaving 20 bases between. The germline CDR1 and CDR2 sequences are GTSNPN and SVGIG (reference sequence). CDR3 in DNA: TGTGCCTGGAGTGTCGGGGTAGGTGGAAGTTTGGGCAATCAGCCCCAGCATTTT. It specifies CAWSVGVGGSLGNQPQHF.

The V and J genes are TRBV5-6 and TRBJ1-1; the match to TRBD1 covers 9 bases. Per germline, CDR1 SGHDT and CDR2 YYEEEE. The CDR3 spans 14 residues. With V trimmed by 3 bases and J by 10 bases, 10 bases remained unmatched. CDR3 sequence: CASSSSGQGLVAFF. The CDR3 DNA is TGTGCCAGCAGCTCCTCGGGACAGGGTTTAGTAGCTTTCTTT.

V gene TRBV19 combines with J gene TRBJ2-7, with 8 positions matching TRBD1. The CDR3 extends over 12 amino acids. Germline CDR1 reads LNHDA; CDR2 reads SQIVND (reference sequence). V shed 7 bases, J shed 3 bases, and the junction held 2 bases outside the gene matches. Written as DNA, the CDR3 is TGTGCCAGTATGGACAGGGACTACGAGCAGTACTTC. Its protein product is CASMDRDYEQYF.

This clone was seen at least ten times. The chain couples TRBV19 to TRBJ2-7, with TRBD1 matching over 7 bases. Germline CDR1 reads LNHDA; CDR2 reads SQIVND (reference sequence). Trimming took 7 bases from V and 3 from J; bases not matched to a gene: 9. The length of the CDR3 is 14 residues. The DNA for the CDR3 is TGTGCCAGTAATACCGGGACAGAGAGCTACGAGCAGTACTTC. This codes for CASNTGTESYEQYF.

This sequence joins TRBV7-9 and TRBJ1-1; 8 bases line up with TRBD1. From germline, CDR1 is SEHNR and CDR2 FQNEAQ (reference sequence). With V trimmed by 3 bases and J by 1 base, 4 bases remained unmatched. CDR3 length: 15 amino acids. The CDR3, as DNA: TGTGCCAGCAGCTTCGGGGACAGGAGGAACACTGAAGCTTTCTTT. Translating it yields CASSFGDRRNTEAFF.

V is TRBV19 and J is TRBJ1-1; D is undetermined. Trimming removed 7 bases at V and 1 base at J, with 13 bases between. Germline-derived CDR1 and CDR2 are LNHDA and SQIVND (reference sequence). CDR3 length: 14 residues. CDR3 DNA: TGTGCCAGTACTAGTATACCAGGGAACACTGAAGCTTTCTTT. Its translation is CASTSIPGNTEAFF.

This clone was counted a few times. CDR3 DNA sequence: TGTGCCAGCAGCGTAGCCGAACAGGGAAACACCGGGGAGCTGTTTTTT. Translation: CASSVAEQGNTGELFF. The rearrangement joins TRBV9 to TRBJ2-2; D possibly corresponds to TRBD1 (6 bases). In germline, CDR1 is SGDLS, CDR2 YYNGEE. The V end lost 0 bases, the J end lost 2 bases, and 11 bases lay between the germline ends. The CDR3 is 16 amino acids. The whole variable domain, filled in from reference TRBV9 and TRBJ2-2, reads DSGVTQTPKHLITATGQRVTLRCSPRSGDLSVYWYQQSLDQGLQFLIQYYNGEERAKGNILERFSAQQFPDLHSELNLSSLELGDSALYFCASSVAEQGNTGELFFGEGSRLTVL.